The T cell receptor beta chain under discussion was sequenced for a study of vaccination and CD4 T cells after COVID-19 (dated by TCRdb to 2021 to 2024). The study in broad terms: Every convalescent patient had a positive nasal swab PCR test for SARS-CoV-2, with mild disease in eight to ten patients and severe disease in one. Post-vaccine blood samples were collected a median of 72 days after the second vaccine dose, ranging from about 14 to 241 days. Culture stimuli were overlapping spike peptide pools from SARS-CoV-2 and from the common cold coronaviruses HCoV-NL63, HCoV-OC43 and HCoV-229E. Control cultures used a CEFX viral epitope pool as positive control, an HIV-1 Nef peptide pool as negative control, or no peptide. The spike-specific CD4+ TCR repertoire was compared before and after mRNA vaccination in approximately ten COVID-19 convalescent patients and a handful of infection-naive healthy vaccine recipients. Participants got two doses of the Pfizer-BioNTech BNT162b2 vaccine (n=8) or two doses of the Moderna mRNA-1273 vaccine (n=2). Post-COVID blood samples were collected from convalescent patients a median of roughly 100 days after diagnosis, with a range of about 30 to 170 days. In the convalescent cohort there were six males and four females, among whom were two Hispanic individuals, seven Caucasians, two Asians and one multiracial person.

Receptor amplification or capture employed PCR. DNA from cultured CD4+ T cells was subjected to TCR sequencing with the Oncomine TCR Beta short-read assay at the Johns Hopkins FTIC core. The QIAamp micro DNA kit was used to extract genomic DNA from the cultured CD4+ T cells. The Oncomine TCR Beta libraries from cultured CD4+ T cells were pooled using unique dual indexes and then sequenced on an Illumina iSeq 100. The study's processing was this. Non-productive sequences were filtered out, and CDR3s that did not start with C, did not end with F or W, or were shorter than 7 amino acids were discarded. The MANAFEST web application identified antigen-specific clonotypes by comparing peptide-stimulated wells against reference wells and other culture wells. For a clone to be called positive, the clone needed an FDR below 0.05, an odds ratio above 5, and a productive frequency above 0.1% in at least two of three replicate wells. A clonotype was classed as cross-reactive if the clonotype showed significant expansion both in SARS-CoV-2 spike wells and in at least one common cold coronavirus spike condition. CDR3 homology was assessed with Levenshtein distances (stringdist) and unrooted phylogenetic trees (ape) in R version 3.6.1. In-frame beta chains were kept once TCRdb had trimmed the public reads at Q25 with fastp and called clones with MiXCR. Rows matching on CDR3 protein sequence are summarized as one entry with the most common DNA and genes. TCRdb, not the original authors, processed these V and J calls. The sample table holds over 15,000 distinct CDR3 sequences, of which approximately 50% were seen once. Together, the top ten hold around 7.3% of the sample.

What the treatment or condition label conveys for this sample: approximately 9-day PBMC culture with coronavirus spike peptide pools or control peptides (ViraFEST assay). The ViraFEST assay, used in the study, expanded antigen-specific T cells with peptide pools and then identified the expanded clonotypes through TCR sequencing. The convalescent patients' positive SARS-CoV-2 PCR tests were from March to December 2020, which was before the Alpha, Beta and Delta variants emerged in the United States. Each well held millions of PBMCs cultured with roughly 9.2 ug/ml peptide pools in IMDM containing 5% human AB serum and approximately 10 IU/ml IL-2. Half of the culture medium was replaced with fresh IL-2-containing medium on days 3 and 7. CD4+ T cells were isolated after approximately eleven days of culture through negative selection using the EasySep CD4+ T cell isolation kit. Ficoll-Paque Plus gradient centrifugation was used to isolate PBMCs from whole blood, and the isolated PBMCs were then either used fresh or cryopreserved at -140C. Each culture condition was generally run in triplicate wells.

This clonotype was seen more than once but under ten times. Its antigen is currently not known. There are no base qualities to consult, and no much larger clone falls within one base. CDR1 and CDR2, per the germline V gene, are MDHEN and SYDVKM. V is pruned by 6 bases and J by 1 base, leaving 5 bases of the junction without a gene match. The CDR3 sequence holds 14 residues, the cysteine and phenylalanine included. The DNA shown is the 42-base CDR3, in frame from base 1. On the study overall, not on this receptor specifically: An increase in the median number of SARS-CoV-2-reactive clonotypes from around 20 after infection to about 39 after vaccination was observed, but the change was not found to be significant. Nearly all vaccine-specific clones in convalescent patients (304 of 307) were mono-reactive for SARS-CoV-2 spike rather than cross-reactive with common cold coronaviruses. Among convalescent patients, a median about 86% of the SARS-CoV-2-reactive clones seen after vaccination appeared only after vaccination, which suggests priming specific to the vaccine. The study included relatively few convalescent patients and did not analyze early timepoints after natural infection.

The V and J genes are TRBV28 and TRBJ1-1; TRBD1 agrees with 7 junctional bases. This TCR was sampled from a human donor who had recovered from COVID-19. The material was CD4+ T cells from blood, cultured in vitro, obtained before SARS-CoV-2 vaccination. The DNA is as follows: TGTGCCAGCAGCCGCCAGGGGGGGAACACTGAAGCTTTCTTT. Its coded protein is CASSRQGGNTEAFF.